The TCR beta chain described here comes from a study of T-cell reconstitution after alpha-beta-depleted transplantation in children. Broader study findings: Several hundred graft clones that had expanded were reportedly the source of alpha-beta T cells about two months after transplant.

This clonotype was counted between two and nine times. Its antigen is not identified. One junction end disagrees with the germline gene, perhaps due to a read error. CDR3 length: 14 residues. Germline V gene data show CDR1 as DFQATT and CDR2 as SNEGSKA (reference sequence). A library of TCRbeta sequences, prepared with unique molecular identifiers, was generated. Each CDR3 protein is one row after TCRdb ran MiXCR on the PCR reads. The table lists about 420,000 distinct CDR3 sequences, roughly 16% of them singletons. The specimen comprised PBMCs, mostly from graft donor cells, sampled 360 days after TCRalphabeta/CD19-depleted stem cell transplant. This TCR was sampled from a boy under three years old who had a stem cell transplant for Wiskott-Aldrich syndrome, so the T cells may come from the graft donor. V and J are TRBV20-1 and TRBJ2-1; TRBD1 might be the D (6 bases). In DNA form, the CDR3 reads TGCAGTGCTGATTCCAGGGGTGGGGGCAATGAGCAATTCTTC. Translating it yields CSADSRGGGNEQFF.